Listed here are 8 T cell receptor beta chains from one sample, sequenced in a study of cytomegalovirus exposure and HLA in healthy donors. TCRdb's copy holds only in-frame clones and misses some; the assay was immunoSEQ multiplex PCR. The sample consists of about 190,000 clones, 86% of them appearing once. Sequenced material: PBMCs. Every receptor here comes from a woman younger than 35 in good health and CMV-seronegative.

This clone has only one observation. The CDR3 region has the DNA TGTGCCAGCAGTTTATTCCTCTCCGGGGAGCTGTTTTTT. It translates to CASSLFLSGELFF. This chain connects TRBV7-7 to TRBJ2-2; D is undetermined. The CDR3 contains 13 residues. The V end lost 6 bases, the J end lost 6 bases, and 11 bases lay between the germline ends. Germline V gene sequence: CDR1 SSHAT, CDR2 FNYEAQ (reference sequence).

J is TRBJ2-6 and V is TRBV10-1; TRBD1 matches at 8 bases. This CDR3 has 19 residues. Trimming at V came to 3 bases and at J to 0 bases, leaving 10 bases not matched to a gene. Germline-derived CDR1 and CDR2 are WNHNN and SYGVQD (reference sequence). The chain's CDR3 is CASSDLGGGQGSGANVLTF. CDR3 sequence (DNA): TGCGCCAGCAGTGACCTCGGAGGTGGACAGGGCTCTGGGGCCAACGTCCTGACTTTC.

The chain is built from TRBV19 and TRBJ2-1, with no clear D. V lost 5 bases and J 3 bases, leaving 8 bases between the germline ends. Germline V CDR1 and CDR2: LNHDA, SQIVND (reference sequence). The CDR3 contains 13 residues. The DNA for the CDR3 is TGTGCCAGTAGTCCCCTAAACTACAATGAGCAGTTCTTC. Its protein product is CASSPLNYNEQFF.

V usage is TRBV11-3 and J usage is TRBJ1-2; D ambiguous. The CDR3 totals 13 residues. Trimming removed 1 base at V and 8 bases at J, with 11 bases between. The germline CDR1 and CDR2 sequences are SGHNT and YENEEA. CDR3 residues: CASSLGAEGGYTF. The CDR3 nucleotides read TGTGCCAGCAGCTTAGGGGCAGAAGGAGGCTACACCTTC.

The rearrangement uses TRBV30 and TRBJ1-2; D is unresolved. Germline lookup yields CDR1 GTSNPN and CDR2 SVGIG (reference sequence). The CDR3 totals 15 residues. V was cut by 1 base and J by 5 bases, with 17 bases left in between. CDR3: CAWSGAGPLRYGYTF. In nucleotides, the CDR3 is TGTGCCTGGAGTGGTGCGGGCCCCCTGAGATATGGCTACACCTTC. Full variable domain (remainder filled in from reference TRBV30 and TRBJ1-2): SQTIHQWPATLVQPVGSPLSLECTVEGTSNPNLYWYRQAAGRGLQLLFYSVGIGQISSEVPQNLSASRPQDRQFILSSKKLLLSDSGFYLCAWSGAGPLRYGYTFGSGTRLTVV.

This clone occurred once. This rearrangement joins TRBV11-2 to TRBJ1-1; tentative D call: TRBD1 (5 bases). With 1 base removed from V and 2 bases from J, the gap between germline ends came to 11 bases. The CDR3 is 15 residues long. CDR1 and CDR2 (germline): SGHAT, FQNNGV. The chain's CDR3 is CASSLAGWGNTEAFF. The CDR3 DNA reads as TGTGCCAGCAGCTTAGCAGGGTGGGGTAACACTGAAGCTTTCTTT.

The genes are TRBV7-9 and TRBJ2-5; 8 bases map to TRBD2. Germline loops: CDR1 SEHNR, CDR2 FQNEAQ (reference sequence). J was trimmed by 3 bases and V by 5 bases; bases with no gene match: 8. CDR3 size: 15 residues. The CDR3 spells CASSAPGLDKETQYF. The CDR3 DNA sequence: TGTGCCAGCAGCGCCCCGGGACTAGACAAAGAGACCCAGTACTTC.

CDR3 nucleotide sequence: TGTGCCAGCAGCCTAGCGGGAGAGGGTGAGCAGTTCTTC. Translated: CASSLAGEGEQFF. This chain uses TRBV11-3 with TRBJ2-1; 10 bases are shared with TRBD2. CDR3 length equals 13 residues. V was pared by 5 bases and J by 9 bases, with 4 bases of the junction left unmatched. Germline lookup yields CDR1 SGHNT and CDR2 YENEEA.